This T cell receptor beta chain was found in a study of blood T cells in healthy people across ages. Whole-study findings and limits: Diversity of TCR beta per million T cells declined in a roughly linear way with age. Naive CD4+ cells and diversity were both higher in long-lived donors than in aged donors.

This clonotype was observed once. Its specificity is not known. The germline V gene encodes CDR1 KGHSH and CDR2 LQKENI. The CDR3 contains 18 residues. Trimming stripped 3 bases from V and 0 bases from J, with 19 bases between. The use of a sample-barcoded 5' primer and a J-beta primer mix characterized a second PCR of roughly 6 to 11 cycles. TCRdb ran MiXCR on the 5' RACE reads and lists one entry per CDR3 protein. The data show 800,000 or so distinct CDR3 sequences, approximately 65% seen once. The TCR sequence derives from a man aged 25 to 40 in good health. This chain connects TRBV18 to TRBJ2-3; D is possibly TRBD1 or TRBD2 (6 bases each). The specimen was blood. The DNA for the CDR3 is TGTGCCAGCTCACCGGGAACGGGGGCGATCTATAGCACAGATACGCAGTATTTT. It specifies CASSPGTGAIYSTDTQYF.